This TCR beta chain originates from a study of monozygotic twins with inflammatory bowel disease. CDR3 length: 12 residues. cDNA for TCRalpha and TCRbeta was amplified by nested PCRs of roughly 15 then about 10 cycles. Following a re-call of the 5' RACE reads, TCRdb has one entry per CDR3 protein and lacks DNA. The table counts some 170,000 distinct CDR3 sequences; 2.4% lies in the top ten. The study, taken as a whole, reports: There was no way to distinguish the different T cell subtypes.

About this clonotype: What it binds is not known.

The V gene is TRBV12-3 or TRBV12-4, the J gene TRBJ2-3; lacking DNA, the TRBD2 call made by TCRdb goes unchecked. The receptor's source is a human donor with ulcerative colitis or Crohn's disease, or a healthy co-twin of an affected twin (not recorded which). The specimen sequenced was blood. CDR3: CASSVGVEAQYF.